This T cell receptor (beta chain) was sequenced for a study of CD8 T cells in Susac syndrome. The RNA input was 0.5 to 1 ug, and it was reverse transcribed with random hexamers. One entry per CDR3 protein results from TCRdb running MiXCR on the immunoSEQ multiplex PCR reads. The data contain some 120,000 distinct CDR3 sequences, roughly 93% of them singletons. Sequencing targeted TCR beta in blood CD8+ and CD4+ T cells. Through negative isolation, CD4+ and CD8+ T cells were obtained, while TEMRA cells were enriched using FACS. The CDR3 has 17 residues. The germline gives CDR1 MGHRA, CDR2 YSYEKL. J gave up 2 bases and V 1 base, and 8 bases lay outside the gene matches.

The sequenced sample was CD8+ T cells from PBMCs. This chain connects TRBV4-1 to TRBJ2-4; 7 bases map to TRBD1. The receptor was derived from a human donor with multiple sclerosis. For the CDR3, the DNA is TGCGCCAGCAGCCAAGTTGGGAGAGGGGGCTCCAAAAACATTCAGTACTTC. Residues: CASSQVGRGGSKNIQYF.